These T cell receptor beta chains were read from a single sample in a study of beta chain features in type 1 diabetes. This table comes from immunoSEQ multiplex PCR, and its TCRdb copy is limited to in-frame clones, with some not included. The sample records almost 250,000 clones, 13% to 15% being singletons. Sequencing input: naive CD4+ T cells from blood. The receptor set was obtained from a woman aged 35 to 49 in good health. CDR3s include the opening cysteine and the closing phenylalanine or tryptophan. Clone sizes are given selectively: once, few, many, or a class where the clone is expanded.

TRBV19	TRBJ2-2	.	CASSMPSGTGELFF
TRBV19	TRBJ1-4	.	CASSLGTGTQKLFF
TRBV4-3	TRBJ1-1	few	CASSQDSWNTEAFF
TRBV23-1	TRBJ1-5	few	CASSQSGRGAQGQPQHF
TRBV5-1	TRBJ1-2	.	CASSAFPGGFSGYGYTF
TRBV14	TRBJ2-6	.	CASRSSGANVLTF
TRBV4-1	TRBJ2-7	few	CASSQEFGTRGYEQYF
TRBV5-1	TRBJ2-7	.	CASSLDTGSSYEQYF
TRBV28	TRBJ2-7	few	CASSAREISSYEQYF
TRBV5-1	TRBJ1-6	few	CASSLTGTTGGSPLHF
TRBV6-6	TRBJ2-7	few	CASSSGLINGQYF
TRBV12-5	TRBJ2-3	.	CASGDRTGGPDTQYF
TRBV11-2	TRBJ2-3	.	CASSKLAGPSTDTQYF
TRBV6-5	TRBJ1-2	.	CASSTPRTTRVGYTF
TRBV28	TRBJ1-5	.	CASGSSKGAGHSNQPQHF
TRBV18	TRBJ1-2	.	CASSPGQGSAGYTF
TRBV14	TRBJ2-3	many	CASSQEDTQYF
TRBV11-2	TRBJ2-2	.	CASSLAWGLENTGELFF
TRBV5-1	TRBJ2-3	few	CASSFKGTDTQYF
TRBV19	TRBJ1-2	few	CASSFPDRGNYGYTF
TRBV19	TRBJ2-7	.	CASSITWYRYEQYF
TRBV7-2	TRBJ2-3	.	CAYRTSGGTDTQYF
TRBV18	TRBJ2-1	.	CASSPVNEQFF
TRBV5-1	TRBJ2-2	.	CASSLGQGTNTGELFF
TRBV19	TRBJ1-6	few	CASSIGLGGNSPLHF
TRBV27	TRBJ1-1	few	CASSFSARSTEAFF
TRBV4-1	TRBJ1-1	few	CASGGMIAEAFF
TRBV6-5	TRBJ2-7	.	CASRGTASSYEQYF
TRBV14	TRBJ2-7	.	CASSPQGYEQYF
TRBV5-1	TRBJ2-7	.	CASSLPTGVSYEQYF
TRBV5-6	TRBJ1-1	.	CASSPTRTAAVAFF
TRBV6-5	TRBJ1-2	.	CASSYSGTVYGYTF
TRBV5-1	TRBJ2-1	few	CASKLAGGYNEQFF
TRBV2	TRBJ1-2	.	CASSTGADYGYTF
TRBV5-1	TRBJ2-2	few	CASSPGEAGVTGELFF
TRBV10-3	TRBJ2-7	few	CAIRGTPRYEQYF
TRBV19	TRBJ1-1	.	CASSIDRATGEAFF